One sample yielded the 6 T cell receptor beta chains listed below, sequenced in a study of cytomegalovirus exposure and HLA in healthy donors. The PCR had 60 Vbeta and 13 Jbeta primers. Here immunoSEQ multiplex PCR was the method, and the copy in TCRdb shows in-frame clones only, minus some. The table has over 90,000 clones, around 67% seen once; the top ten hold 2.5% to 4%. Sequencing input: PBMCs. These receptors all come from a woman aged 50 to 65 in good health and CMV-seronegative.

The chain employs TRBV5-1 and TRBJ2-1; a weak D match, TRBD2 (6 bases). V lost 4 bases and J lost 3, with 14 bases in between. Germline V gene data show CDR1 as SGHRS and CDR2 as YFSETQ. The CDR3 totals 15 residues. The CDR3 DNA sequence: TGCGCCAGCAGCGTGGGGGACTTTAGCTACAATGAGCAGTTCTTC. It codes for CASSVGDFSYNEQFF.

CDR3 sequence: CASRDSVGYTF. CDR3 nucleotides: TGTGCCAGCAGAGACAGTGTTGGCTACACCTTC. This chain links TRBV6-5 with TRBJ1-2, with D perhaps TRBD1 (5 bases). The length of the CDR3 is 11 residues. V was pared by 6 bases and J by 7 bases, with 9 bases between. Germline-derived CDR1 and CDR2 are MNHEY and SVGAGI.

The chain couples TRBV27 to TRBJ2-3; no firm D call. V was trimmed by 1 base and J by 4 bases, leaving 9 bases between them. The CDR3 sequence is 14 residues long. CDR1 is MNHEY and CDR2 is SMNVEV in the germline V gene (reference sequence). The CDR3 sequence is CASSLFLGADTQYF. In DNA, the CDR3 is TGTGCCAGCAGTTTATTTTTGGGCGCAGATACGCAGTATTTT.

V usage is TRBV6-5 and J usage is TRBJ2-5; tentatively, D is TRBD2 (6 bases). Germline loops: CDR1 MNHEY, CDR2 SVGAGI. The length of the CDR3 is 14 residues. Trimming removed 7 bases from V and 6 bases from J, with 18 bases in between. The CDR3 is CASTRPGLGQTQYF. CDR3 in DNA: TGTGCCAGCACTCGGCCGGGACTCGGCCAGACCCAGTACTTC.

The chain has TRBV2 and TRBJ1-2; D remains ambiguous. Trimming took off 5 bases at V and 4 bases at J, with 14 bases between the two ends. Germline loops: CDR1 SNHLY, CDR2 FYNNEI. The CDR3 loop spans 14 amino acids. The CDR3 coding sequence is TGTGCCAGCAGTCCCCAGAGGGTCCCCTATGGCTACACCTTC. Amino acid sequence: CASSPQRVPYGYTF.

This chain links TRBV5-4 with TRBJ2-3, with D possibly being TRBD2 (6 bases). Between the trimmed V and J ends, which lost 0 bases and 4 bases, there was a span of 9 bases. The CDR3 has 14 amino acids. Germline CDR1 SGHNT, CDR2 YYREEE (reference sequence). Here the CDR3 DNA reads TGTGCCAGCAGCTTGGGCTGGGGGGCAGATACGCAGTATTTT. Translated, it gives CASSLGWGADTQYF. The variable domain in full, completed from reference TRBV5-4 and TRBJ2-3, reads ETGVTQSPTHLIKTRGQQVTLRCSSQSGHNTVSWYQQALGQGPQFIFQYYREEENGRGNFPPRFSGLQFPNYSSELNVNALELDDSALYLCASSLGWGADTQYFGPGTRLTVL.